This TCR beta chain was sequenced for a study of cytomegalovirus exposure and HLA in healthy donors. Study-wide points: Altogether, about 160 TCR beta chains were recorded as cytomegalovirus-associated. Whilst most TCR sequences proved rare, a subset of public TCRs occurred across many donors. With high specificity and sensitivity, the classifier reportedly diagnosed cytomegalovirus status.

The CDR3 spans 15 residues. J lost 2 bases, V lost 5 bases, and 9 bases had no gene match. Germline CDR1 and CDR2: SGHNT and YENEEA. Only in-frame clones appear in the TCRdb table, and some are missing; sequencing was by immunoSEQ multiplex PCR. Of 110,000 to 150,000 clones listed, 88% are singletons. As concerns this clone: The antigen is unknown.

V is TRBV11-3 and J is TRBJ2-7, with TRBD1 matching over 7 bases. The source is a woman between 18 and 29 years old in good health and CMV-seropositive. The sequenced sample consisted of PBMCs. In DNA form, the CDR3 reads TGTGCCAGCAGCCAAGTGGGGCAGGGGGCCTACGAGCAGTACTTC. Its protein is CASSQVGQGAYEQYF. Full variable domain (outside the CDR3, taken from reference TRBV11-3 and TRBJ2-7): EAGVVQSPRYKIIEKKQPVAFWCNPISGHNTLYWYLQNLGQGPELLIRYENEEAVDDSQLPKDRFSAERLKGVDSTLKIQPAELGDSAVYLCASSQVGQGAYEQYFGPGTRLTVT.